The clone carrying this T cell receptor beta chain was seen more than once but under ten times. The antigen is not known. Sequencing of DNA taken from cultured CD4+ T cells relied on the Oncomine TCR Beta short-read assay. MiXCR, run by TCRdb on the PCR reads, gives a single entry per CDR3 protein. The table lists tens of thousands of distinct CDR3 sequences, around two fifths of them singletons. This specimen comes from a study of vaccination and CD4 T cells after COVID-19. Study-wide context: SARS-CoV-2 PCR on nasal swabs had been positive for the convalescent patients; fewer than ten were mild and one was severe. Study-wide results and caveats: Median about 90% of reactive clones detected in convalescent patients emerged only post-vaccination.

Germline values: CDR1 MNHNS, CDR2 SASEGT. The junction had 4 bases not matched to a gene; V was cut back by 4 bases and J by 4 bases. This CDR3 is built from 14 residues. Treatment of the sample: roughly ten-day PBMC culture with coronavirus spike peptide pools or control peptides (ViraFEST assay). These CD4+ T cells came from approximately 11-day cultures by negative selection. The rearrangement uses TRBV6-1 and TRBJ1-3, with 7 bases matching TRBD1. The source material was CD4+ T cells from blood, cultured in vitro, sampled after SARS-CoV-2 vaccination. This receptor was identified in a human donor who had recovered from COVID-19. CDR3 residues: CASSGGTVGNTIYF. The DNA of the CDR3 is TGTGCCAGCAGTGGGGGGACAGTCGGAAACACCATATATTTT.